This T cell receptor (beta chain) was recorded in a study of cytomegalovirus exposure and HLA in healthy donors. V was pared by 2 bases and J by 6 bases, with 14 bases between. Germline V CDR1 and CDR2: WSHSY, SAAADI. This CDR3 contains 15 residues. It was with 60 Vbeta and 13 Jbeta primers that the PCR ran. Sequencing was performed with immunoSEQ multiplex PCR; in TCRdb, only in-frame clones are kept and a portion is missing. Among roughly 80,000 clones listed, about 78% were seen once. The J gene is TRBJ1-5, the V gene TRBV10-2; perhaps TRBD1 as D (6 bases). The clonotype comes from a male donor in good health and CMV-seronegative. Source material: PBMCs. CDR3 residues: CASSEGGGLGQPQHF. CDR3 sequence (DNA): TGCGCCAGCAGTGAGGGGGGCGGACTAGGTCAGCCCCAGCATTTT.